One sample yielded the 31 T cell receptor beta chains listed below, sequenced in a study of Ad26.COV2.S vaccination and SARS-CoV-2 variants. TCRdb's table, derived via immunoSEQ multiplex PCR, lists solely in-frame clones and lacks some. Among 430,000 or so clones listed, roughly nine tenths were seen once. Treatment meaning: roughly 18 received Ad26.COV2.S at low or high dose, single or two shots; 5 received placebo; per-sample allocation not given. Specimen acquisition occurred on day 63 following the initial vaccine or placebo injection. The sequenced sample was peripheral blood, obtained in a trial of Ad26.COV2.S vaccine versus placebo. Receptors were obtained from a person between 18 and 59 years old who received the Ad26.COV2.S COVID-19 vaccine or a placebo.

The rearrangement links TRBV19 to TRBJ2-2; 7 nucleotides line up with TRBD2. Germline V gene sequence: CDR1 LNHDA, CDR2 SQIVND (reference sequence). The CDR3 loop spans 16 amino acids. J was trimmed by 3 bases and V by 9 bases; bases with no gene match: 13. The CDR3 DNA is TGTGCCAGCCTTAGATTTGCGGGAGTAGACACCGGGGAGCTGTTTTTT. Translation: CASLRFAGVDTGELFF. Full variable domain (remainder filled in from reference TRBV19 and TRBJ2-2): DGGITQSPKYLFRKEGQNVTLSCEQNLNHDAMYWYRQDPGQGLRLIYYSQIVNDFQKGDIAEGYSVSREKKESFPLTVTSAQKNPTAFYLCASLRFAGVDTGELFFGEGSRLTVL.

The J gene is TRBJ2-5, the V gene TRBV7-2; 7 nucleotides line up with TRBD1. The CDR3 consists of 13 residues. Germline V gives CDR1 SGHTA, CDR2 FQGNSA. The trim removed 5 bases at V and 4 bases at J, leaving 4 bases unmatched. The CDR3 sequence: CASSRTGGETQYF. CDR3 DNA sequence: TGTGCCAGCAGCCGGACAGGAGGAGAGACCCAGTACTTC.

This chain links TRBV5-1 with TRBJ1-4; D ambiguous. The CDR3 has 16 amino acids. V lost 5 bases and J lost 8, with 22 bases in between. CDR1 and CDR2 from the germline V gene are SGHRS and YFSETQ. CDR3 residues: CASRPLTRPKGEKLFF. The CDR3 nucleotides read TGCGCCAGCAGGCCCCTGACGAGACCCAAAGGAGAAAAACTGTTTTTT.

The CDR3 nucleotides are TGTGCCAGCAGCCCTTTCGGACAGGGGGCTGGAAACACCATATATTTT. Its protein is CASSPFGQGAGNTIYF. The chain couples TRBV7-2 to TRBJ1-3; 10 bases are shared with TRBD1. CDR3 length: 16 residues. The germline CDR1 and CDR2 sequences are SGHTA and FQGNSA. J gave up 2 bases and V 5 bases, and 6 bases lay outside the gene matches. The full variable domain, with the rest looked up from reference TRBV7-2 and TRBJ1-3, is GAGVSQSPSNKVTEKGKDVELRCDPISGHTALYWYRQSLGQGLEFLIYFQGNSAPDKSGLPSDRFSAERTGGSVSTLTIQRTQQEDSAVYLCASSPFGQGAGNTIYFGEGSWLTVV.

The chain combines TRBV24-1 with TRBJ2-7; 7 bases line up with TRBD2. The J segment lost 3 bases and the V segment lost 0 bases, leaving 19 bases of the junction unmatched. The CDR3 runs to 20 residues. Germline V lookup: CDR1 KGHDR, CDR2 SFDVKD. CDR3 protein: CATSDLPFITSRTRNYEQYV. For the CDR3, the DNA is TGTGCCACCAGTGATTTGCCCTTTATAACAAGCCGGACTAGAAACTACGAGCAGTACGTC.

The chain joins TRBV6-5 to TRBJ1-5, with D hard to call. Per germline, CDR1 MNHEY and CDR2 SVGAGI. V lost 6 bases and J lost 0, with 6 bases in between. There are 13 residues in the CDR3. The CDR3 here is CASRLYSNQPQHF. DNA for the CDR3: TGTGCCAGCAGGTTATATAGCAATCAGCCCCAGCATTTT.

This chain joins TRBV6-6 and TRBJ2-2; D might be TRBD2 (6 bases). Germline V CDR1 and CDR2: MNHNY, SVGAGI (reference sequence). Trimming removed 6 bases at V and 3 bases at J, with 14 bases between. The CDR3 is 15 amino acids. CDR3: CASSPLGGDTGELFF. The DNA for the CDR3 is TGTGCCAGCAGCCCCCTCGGAGGGGACACCGGGGAGCTGTTTTTT.

The chain uses TRBV3-1 (or the pseudogene TRBV3-2) and TRBJ2-1; TRBD2 matches at 8 bases. CDR3 length equals 16 residues. After removal of 5 bases from V and 3 bases from J, the junction contained 9 bases not matched to a gene. Germline assignment: CDR1 LGHDT and CDR2 YNNKEL (reference sequence). The CDR3 protein is CASSTGGGRGYNEQFF. The CDR3 DNA reads TGTGCCAGCAGCACCGGGGGGGGAAGAGGCTACAATGAGCAGTTCTTC.

The chain is built from TRBV14 and TRBJ1-1; the match to TRBD1 covers 7 bases. The junction had 9 bases not matched to a gene; V was cut back by 5 bases and J by 6 bases. The CDR3 contains 14 residues. Germline-derived CDR1 and CDR2 are SGHDN and FVKESK. The CDR3 loop is CASSLQGRLAEAFF. CDR3 in DNA: TGTGCCAGCAGCTTACAGGGGAGGTTGGCTGAAGCTTTCTTT.

CDR3 residues: CAISLDRYTEAFF. CDR3 in DNA: TGTGCCATCAGCCTAGACAGATACACTGAAGCTTTCTTT. The chain links TRBV10-3 to TRBJ1-1, with D possibly matching TRBD1 (5 bases). The CDR3 is made up of 13 amino acids. With 6 bases removed from V and 3 bases from J, the gap between germline ends came to 11 bases. Germline values: CDR1 ENHRY, CDR2 SYGVKD.

The chain joins TRBV15 to TRBJ2-1; the D gene is possibly TRBD1 (6 bases). Germline CDR1 and CDR2: LNHNV and YYDKDF (reference sequence). The CDR3 contains 14 residues. Trimming cost V 6 bases and J 5 bases, with 14 bases left between them. The CDR3 here is CATRTGTRDNEQFF. The DNA for the CDR3 is TGTGCCACCAGGACAGGAACTCGAGACAATGAGCAGTTCTTC.

The chain joins TRBV28 to TRBJ1-5; no firm D call. Per germline, CDR1 MDHEN and CDR2 SYDVKM. This CDR3 region has 13 residues. Trimming removed 7 bases at V and 9 bases at J, with 16 bases between. The CDR3 DNA follows: TGTGCCAGCACCCGGGTGGCCGCGGGGCCCCAGCATTTT. Translated: CASTRVAAGPQHF. The full variable domain, with the rest looked up from reference TRBV28 and TRBJ1-5, is DVKVTQSSRYLVKRTGEKVFLECVQDMDHENMFWYRQDPGLGLRLIYFSYDVKMKEKGDIPEGYSVSREKKERFSLILESASTNQTSMYLCASTRVAAGPQHFGDGTRLSIL.

The genes are TRBV5-1 and TRBJ1-1; D uncertain. This CDR3 contains 17 residues. Germline lookup yields CDR1 SGHRS and CDR2 YFSETQ. Deletions cut 0 bases from V and 0 bases from J, with 15 bases between. The CDR3 sequence is CASSLVWGSYMNTEAFF. The CDR3 bases are TGCGCCAGCAGCTTGGTCTGGGGTTCTTATATGAACACTGAAGCTTTCTTT.

The chain uses TRBV3-1 (or the pseudogene TRBV3-2) and TRBJ2-1; no clear D. There are 12 residues in the CDR3. The V end was cut by 3 bases, the J end by 3 bases, with 3 bases between. Per germline, CDR1 LGHDT and CDR2 YNNKEL (reference sequence). CDR3 sequence (DNA): TGTGCCAGCAGCCACCTCTACAATGAGCAGTTCTTC. Protein sequence: CASSHLYNEQFF.

The chain carries TRBV6-6 and TRBJ2-7; tentatively, D is TRBD2 (7 bases). The CDR3 totals 13 residues. V was cut by 8 bases and J by 6 bases, with 17 bases left in between. CDR1 and CDR2 from the germline V gene are MNHNY and SVGAGI (reference sequence). The CDR3 is CASGQGRGGEQYF. Written as DNA, the CDR3 is TGTGCCAGCGGTCAGGGGAGGGGAGGCGAGCAGTACTTC.

The J gene is TRBJ1-1, the V gene TRBV15, with D tentatively TRBD1 (6 bases). The V gene's germline CDR1 is LNHNV and CDR2 YYDKDF (reference sequence). The CDR3 runs to 15 residues. The V end lost 3 bases, the J end lost 0 bases, and 11 bases lay between the germline ends. The DNA of the CDR3 is TGTGCCACCAGCAGGGGGGGGGCCCTGAACACTGAAGCTTTCTTT. Its translation: CATSRGGALNTEAFF.

V gene TRBV4-3 combines with J gene TRBJ1-6; D is unresolved. Germline V gives CDR1 LGHNA, CDR2 YSLEER. Trimming left V 1 base short and J 6 bases short, with 7 bases between. This CDR3 has 14 amino acids. CDR3 region: CASSQVWGNSPLHF. The DNA of the CDR3 is TGCGCCAGCAGCCAAGTCTGGGGTAATTCACCCCTCCACTTT.

This sequence joins TRBV24-1 and TRBJ1-5; TRBD1 aligns across 9 bases. The CDR3 runs to 16 residues. V lost 3 bases, J lost 3 bases, and 5 bases stayed unmatched. Germline CDR1 KGHDR, CDR2 SFDVKD. The CDR3 bases are TGTGCCACCAGTGATGGCGGGACAGGGTACAATCAGCCCCAGCATTTT. Its translation is CATSDGGTGYNQPQHF.

The chain has TRBV5-6 and TRBJ2-7, with TRBD1 matching over 9 bases. The CDR3 has 15 residues. CDR1 is SGHDT, CDR2 YYEEEE, per germline. The V gene end was trimmed by 2 bases and the J gene end by 6 bases; junction bases not matched to a gene: 9. As DNA, the CDR3 is TGTGCCAGCAGCTTAGGGGACAGGGAAGATGGCGAGCAGTACTTC. Amino acids: CASSLGDREDGEQYF.

This clone was seen only a few times. The chain uses TRBV5-1 and TRBJ2-2, with D tentatively TRBD1 or TRBD2 (6 bases each). The CDR3 has 15 residues. Trimming cost V 0 bases and J 3 bases, with 9 bases left between them. The V gene's germline CDR1 is SGHRS and CDR2 YFSETQ. DNA for the CDR3: TGCGCCAGCAGCTTGGTAGGGGGGTACACCGGGGAGCTGTTTTTT. Residues: CASSLVGGYTGELFF.

This sequence joins TRBV5-1 and TRBJ1-1, with D perhaps matching TRBD1 (5 bases). This CDR3 contains 16 residues. Germline lookup yields CDR1 SGHRS and CDR2 YFSETQ. Trimming pared 7 bases from V and 0 bases from J, leaving 19 bases between. The CDR3 nucleotides read TGCGCCAGCTCACTTCCCCCCGACAGACTGAACACTGAAGCTTTCTTT. This gives the protein CASSLPPDRLNTEAFF.

This clone occurred once. The rearrangement joins TRBV3-1 (or the pseudogene TRBV3-2) to TRBJ1-2; D remains ambiguous. Per germline, CDR1 LGHDT and CDR2 YNNKEL (reference sequence). The CDR3 has 16 residues. The V end lost 0 bases, the J end lost 4 bases, and 15 bases lay between the germline ends. The CDR3 region is CASSQDTPEATYGYTF. Here the CDR3 DNA reads TGTGCCAGCAGCCAAGATACACCAGAAGCAACCTATGGCTACACCTTC.

The chain uses TRBV25-1 and TRBJ1-5; possible D gene TRBD1, 6 bases. Germline values: CDR1 MGHDK, CDR2 SYGVNS. The ends were cut back, 0 bases at V and 5 bases at J, with 17 bases in the middle. The CDR3 length is 17 residues. The CDR3 region is CASSEYSCRGGHQPQHF. CDR3 DNA: TGTGCCAGCAGTGAATATAGTTGCAGGGGAGGCCATCAGCCCCAGCATTTT. The full variable domain, completed using reference TRBV25-1 and TRBJ1-5, is EADIYQTPRYLVIGTGKKITLECSQTMGHDKMYWYQQDPGMELHLIHYSYGVNSTEKGDLSSESTVSRIRTEHFPLTLESARPSHTSQYLCASSEYSCRGGHQPQHFGDGTRLSIL.

V and J are TRBV7-9 and TRBJ1-2; D is possibly TRBD1 (5 bases). CDR1 and CDR2 from the germline V gene are SEHNR and FQNEAQ (reference sequence). V was trimmed by 1 base and J by 8 bases, leaving 20 bases between them. There are 16 residues in the CDR3. The CDR3 DNA reads TGTGCCAGCAGCTTAGGGTTGAGGGCAGGGTCTCGAGGCTACACCTTC. Residues: CASSLGLRAGSRGYTF.

The V gene is TRBV24-1, the J gene TRBJ2-1; the match to TRBD2 covers 11 bases. The V segment lost 3 bases and the J segment 2 bases; nucleotides outside the gene matches: 8. The CDR3 totals 18 residues. CDR1 and CDR2 from the germline V gene are KGHDR and SFDVKD. Here the CDR3 DNA reads TGTGCCACCAGTGATCCCACCGGACTAGCGGGTGCCTACAATGAGCAGTTCTTC. It translates to CATSDPTGLAGAYNEQFF.

This chain links TRBV4-1 with TRBJ2-2; 8 nucleotides align to TRBD1. The CDR3 is made up of 20 amino acids. V lost 4 bases and J lost 4; bases outside the gene matches: 20. Germline V gene sequence: CDR1 MGHRA, CDR2 YSYEKL. In DNA form, the CDR3 reads TGCGCCAGCAGCCCACCGGGGTCTCCGGGACAGGTTCAAGGCACCGGGGAGCTGTTTTTT. It codes for CASSPPGSPGQVQGTGELFF.

The rearrangement joins TRBV12-3 or TRBV12-4 to TRBJ1-2; TRBD1 matches at 7 bases. The CDR3 has 11 residues. Trimming took 7 bases from V and 7 from J; bases not matched to a gene: 3. The CDR3 reads CASTGGGGYTF. CDR3 DNA sequence: TGTGCCAGCACAGGGGGTGGTGGCTACACCTTC.

The J gene is TRBJ1-3, the V gene TRBV4-3, with D perhaps TRBD1 (5 bases). Trimming pared 4 bases from V and 4 bases from J, leaving 20 bases between. CDR1 is LGHNA and CDR2 is YSLEER in the germline V gene. The CDR3 runs to 17 residues. This CDR3 is CASSPKVYTGSGNTIYF. In nucleotides, the CDR3 is TGCGCCAGCAGCCCGAAGGTTTACACAGGTTCGGGAAACACCATATATTTT.

V usage is TRBV7-9 and J usage is TRBJ2-1; D uncertain. The CDR3 contains 14 residues. Trimming removed 3 bases at V and 0 bases at J, with 6 bases between. Germline CDR1 reads SEHNR; CDR2 reads FQNEAQ (reference sequence). The CDR3: CASSFWDSYNEQFF. CDR3 DNA: TGTGCCAGCAGCTTTTGGGACTCCTACAATGAGCAGTTCTTC. Based on the CDR3 plus reference TRBV7-9 and TRBJ2-1, the full variable domain is DTGVSQNPRHKITKRGQNVTFRCDPISEHNRLYWYRQTLGQGPEFLTYFQNEAQLEKSRLLSDRFSAERPKGSFSTLEIQRTEQGDSAMYLCASSFWDSYNEQFFGPGTRLTVL.

The rearrangement links TRBV29-1 to TRBJ1-4; a weak D match, TRBD1 (6 bases). CDR1 is SQVTM and CDR2 is ANQGSEA in the germline V gene. V was trimmed by 4 bases and J by 0 bases, leaving 12 bases between them. The CDR3 consists of 15 residues. In DNA form, the CDR3 reads TGCAGCGTTGCGGGAAAGGGGGCAACTAATGAAAAACTGTTTTTT. As protein: CSVAGKGATNEKLFF.

As for this clone: This same CDR3 is encoded by further DNA sequences in the sample. The chain employs TRBV7-2 and TRBJ2-1; TRBD2 aligns across 11 bases. The CDR3 runs to 15 residues. CDR1 SGHTA and CDR2 FQGNSA come from the germline V gene. The V and J ends lost 5 bases and 2 bases, in that order; junction bases with no gene match: 2. The CDR3 here is CASSPLAGAYNEQFF. CDR3 bases: TGTGCCAGCAGCCCACTAGCGGGAGCCTACAATGAGCAGTTCTTC.